What follows are 30 T cell receptor beta chains derived from one specimen sequenced in a study of blood T cell repertoires in COVID-19. The method was immunoSEQ multiplex PCR; TCRdb's version includes in-frame clones alone and lacks a portion of them. The sample shows under 75,000 clones, 70% to 90% of them seen only once. The specimen was peripheral blood. Receptor source: a man aged 25-40 years with acute or convalescent COVID-19.

The rearrangement joins TRBV5-1 to TRBJ1-1, with D possibly matching TRBD1 (5 bases). The CDR3 loop spans 14 amino acids. Trimming stripped 4 bases from V and 1 base from J, with 11 bases between. Per the germline V gene, CDR1 is SGHRS and CDR2 is YFSETQ. Here the CDR3 reads CASSPQTGNTEAFF. The CDR3 DNA reads as TGCGCCAGCAGCCCCCAAACAGGGAACACTGAAGCTTTCTTT.

The gene calls are TRBV9 and TRBJ2-1; TRBD2 is a possible D gene (6 bases). Germline assignment: CDR1 SGDLS and CDR2 YYNGEE. This CDR3 has 15 amino acids. V lost 4 bases to trimming and J lost 2 bases, with 13 bases between them. The CDR3 loop reads CASSLGTQAYNEQFF. CDR3 coding DNA: TGTGCCAGCAGCCTAGGGACTCAAGCCTACAATGAGCAGTTCTTC.

The chain carries TRBV5-1 and TRBJ1-4; unclear D gene. Trimming pared 4 bases from V and 10 bases from J, leaving 17 bases between. CDR3 length: 14 amino acids. In germline, CDR1 is SGHRS, CDR2 YFSETQ. The CDR3 is CASSLERRYGKLFF. Here the CDR3 DNA reads TGCGCCAGCAGCCTGGAACGCCGATACGGAAAACTGTTTTTT.

In DNA, the CDR3 is TGTGCCACCACTAGTGGGGTCAGCAATCAGCCCCAGCATTTT. It translates to CATTSGVSNQPQHF. The V and J genes are TRBV10-3 and TRBJ1-5; D is unclear. Looked up from germline, CDR1 is ENHRY and CDR2 is SYGVKD. Trimming took off 10 bases at V and 1 base at J, with 14 bases between the two ends. The CDR3 contains 14 residues.

A single count supports this clone. The chain links TRBV9 to TRBJ2-7, with TRBD2 matching 14 bases. CDR3 size: 15 residues. J gave up 2 bases and V 3 bases, and 1 base lay outside the gene matches. Germline loops: CDR1 SGDLS, CDR2 YYNGEE. CDR3 region: CASSGGLAGAYEQYF. CDR3 sequence (DNA): TGTGCCAGCAGCGGGGGACTAGCGGGAGCCTACGAGCAGTACTTC.

CDR3 DNA sequence: TGTGCCAGCAGTTTTACTAGGACGCCTCCTAACTATGGCTACACCTTC. It translates to CASSFTRTPPNYGYTF. This rearrangement joins TRBV7-9 to TRBJ1-2; no firm D call. Germline CDR1 SEHNR, CDR2 FQNEAQ (reference sequence). The germline V and J ends were trimmed by 6 bases and 0 bases, with 17 bases remaining between them. The CDR3 is 16 amino acids.

This clone appeared a single time. The chain employs TRBV5-5 and TRBJ1-6; perhaps TRBD1 as D (5 bases). V dropped 4 bases and J dropped 14 bases, with 16 bases sitting between them. CDR3 length: 13 residues. Germline loops: CDR1 SGHKS, CDR2 YYEKEE (reference sequence). CDR3 loop: CASSPGGVSALHF. The CDR3 DNA follows: TGTGCCAGCAGCCCGGGGGGGGTATCGGCCCTCCACTTT.

This clone was found a few times. This chain links TRBV3-1 (or the pseudogene TRBV3-2) with TRBJ1-2; no clear D. Germline V gives CDR1 LGHDT, CDR2 YNNKEL (reference sequence). V shed 2 bases and J shed 4 bases, with 17 bases lying between them. The CDR3 length is 16 residues. DNA for the CDR3: TGTGCCAGCAGCCAAAGGCTCCTTGGTGACATCTATGGCTACACCTTC. Translated: CASSQRLLGDIYGYTF.

The chain is built from TRBV6-6 and TRBJ2-7; D is perhaps TRBD1 (6 bases). Germline values: CDR1 MNHNY, CDR2 SVGAGI (reference sequence). The CDR3 spans 15 residues. Deletions cut 5 bases from V and 4 bases from J, with 18 bases between. CDR3 sequence: CASSAIQGFQYEQYV. The CDR3 DNA sequence: TGTGCCAGCAGTGCCATACAGGGCTTCCAGTACGAGCAGTACGTC.

This clone was recorded a few times. V is TRBV27 and J is TRBJ2-1, with a tentative D call TRBD2 (5 bases). The CDR3 length is 15 residues. V dropped 5 bases and J dropped 5 bases, with 16 bases sitting between them. Per the germline V gene, CDR1 is MNHEY and CDR2 is SMNVEV (reference sequence). DNA for the CDR3: TGTGCCAGCAGTCCCCGGGGTCCCGTGGACAATGAGCAGTTCTTC. It yields the protein CASSPRGPVDNEQFF.

The chain has TRBV7-9 and TRBJ2-1; TRBD2 agrees at 7 bases. The CDR3 totals 15 residues. J was trimmed by 7 bases and V by 5 bases; bases with no gene match: 11. From germline, CDR1 is SEHNR and CDR2 FQNEAQ (reference sequence). The CDR3 here is CASSQRGGGDNEQFF. In DNA form, the CDR3 reads TGTGCCAGCAGCCAACGTGGGGGAGGGGATAATGAGCAGTTCTTC.

The chain couples TRBV18 to TRBJ1-1; no clear D gene. V lost 3 bases, J lost 0 bases, and 11 bases lay in between. Germline CDR1 is KGHSH and CDR2 is LQKENI. This CDR3 has 15 residues. In DNA form, the CDR3 reads TGTGCCAGCTCACCCTCGAGGTCGGTGAACACTGAAGCTTTCTTT. This codes for CASSPSRSVNTEAFF.

The chain is built from TRBV19 and TRBJ1-2; D is undetermined. Germline assignment: CDR1 LNHDA and CDR2 SQIVND (reference sequence). With 5 bases removed from V and 6 bases from J, the gap between germline ends came to 16 bases. This CDR3 region has 14 residues. CDR3 in amino acids: CASSGPLAGNGYTF. CDR3 coding DNA: TGTGCCAGTAGTGGACCACTGGCGGGGAATGGCTACACCTTC. Full variable domain (rest looked up from reference TRBV19 and TRBJ1-2): DGGITQSPKYLFRKEGQNVTLSCEQNLNHDAMYWYRQDPGQGLRLIYYSQIVNDFQKGDIAEGYSVSREKKESFPLTVTSAQKNPTAFYLCASSGPLAGNGYTFGSGTRLTVV.

The J gene is TRBJ1-1, the V gene TRBV6-5; D is uncertain. The V and J ends lost 6 bases and 4 bases respectively, with 12 bases between them. The CDR3 consists of 13 residues. Germline V lookup: CDR1 MNHEY, CDR2 SVGAGI. The CDR3, as DNA: TGTGCCAGCAGCCTTACTTCAGGCACTGAAGCTTTCTTT. Its protein is CASSLTSGTEAFF.

This clone has only a few counts. The gene calls are TRBV9 and TRBJ1-6; 7 nucleotides line up with TRBD1. Germline V CDR1 and CDR2: SGDLS, YYNGEE. With 0 bases clipped from V and 10 bases from J, the junction kept 7 bases outside the gene matches. The CDR3 length is 15 residues. CDR3 DNA: TGTGCCAGCAGCGTAGGGGGGGACAGTGCCTCACCCCTCCACTTT. Its translation is CASSVGGDSASPLHF.

This chain connects TRBV6-5 to TRBJ2-7, with D perhaps TRBD1 (6 bases). The V gene lost 6 bases and the J gene lost 6 bases, with 15 bases spanning the gap. Germline-derived CDR1 and CDR2 are MNHEY and SVGAGI. This CDR3 comprises 13 residues. CDR3 bases: TGTGCCAGCAGCTTTACAGGGTTCCTCGAGCAGTACTTC. The encoded protein is CASSFTGFLEQYF.

The chain carries TRBV5-6 and TRBJ1-1; 8 nucleotides agree with TRBD1. J was trimmed by 0 bases and V by 0 bases; bases with no gene match: 4. The CDR3 has 16 residues. CDR1 and CDR2 (germline): SGHDT, YYEEEE. CDR3 coding DNA: TGTGCCAGCAGCTTGGGGACAGGGAAAATGAACACTGAAGCTTTCTTT. Translated: CASSLGTGKMNTEAFF. The full variable domain, with the rest looked up from reference TRBV5-6 and TRBJ1-1, is DAGVTQSPTHLIKTRGQQVTLRCSPKSGHDTVSWYQQALGQGPQFIFQYYEEEERQRGNFPDRFSGHQFPNYSSELNVNALLLGDSALYLCASSLGTGKMNTEAFFGQGTRLTVV.

This chain joins TRBV27 and TRBJ2-5; 10 bases map to TRBD2. The J segment lost 5 bases and the V segment lost 10 bases, leaving 16 bases of the junction unmatched. Germline CDR1 MNHEY, CDR2 SMNVEV (reference sequence). CDR3 length equals 16 residues. The CDR3 loop reads CATKTVSGGALETQYF. The CDR3, as DNA: TGTGCCACCAAGACGGTCAGCGGGGGGGCTTTGGAGACCCAGTACTTC.

The chain is built from TRBV28 and TRBJ2-6; 8 nucleotides align to TRBD2. The CDR3 length is 19 residues. V was pared by 5 bases and J by 12 bases, with 24 bases of the junction left unmatched. Per germline, CDR1 MDHEN and CDR2 SYDVKM. The CDR3 region is CASSPLRRGASSGRSVLTF. The CDR3 coding sequence is TGTGCCAGCAGTCCCCTACGGCGGGGGGCTTCTTCGGGCAGAAGCGTCCTGACTTTC.

This chain links TRBV10-3 with TRBJ2-3; tentatively, D is TRBD2 (6 bases). Germline V gene data show CDR1 as ENHRY and CDR2 as SYGVKD. With 6 bases removed from V and 3 bases from J, the gap between germline ends came to 7 bases. The CDR3 has 12 amino acids. CDR3 region: CAIRGTTDTQYF. The CDR3 nucleotides are TGTGCCATCAGGGGGACTACAGATACGCAGTATTTT.

The V and J genes are TRBV24-1 and TRBJ1-1; weak D call: TRBD1 (5 bases). CDR3 length: 13 residues. Germline CDR1 and CDR2: KGHDR and SFDVKD. Trimming cost V 8 bases and J 2 bases, with 11 bases left between them. The CDR3 region has the DNA TGTGCCACCAAAGACAGCCACAACACTGAAGCTTTCTTT. Translated, it gives CATKDSHNTEAFF.

This chain links TRBV24-1 with TRBJ2-7, with TRBD1 identical over 8 bases. Germline values: CDR1 KGHDR, CDR2 SFDVKD. This CDR3 comprises 14 residues. V trimming: 4 bases; J trimming: 2 bases; junction bases outside the gene matches: 3. The CDR3, as DNA: TGTGCCACCAGTGAAGAGGACAGGGCCTACGAGCAGTACGTC. Its protein is CATSEEDRAYEQYV.

V and J are TRBV5-1 and TRBJ1-2; D gene uncertain. CDR3 length: 13 amino acids. Germline assignment: CDR1 SGHRS and CDR2 YFSETQ. V lost 2 bases and J 5 bases, leaving 10 bases between the germline ends. The CDR3 sequence is CASSLGLRYGYTF. The CDR3 DNA sequence: TGCGCCAGCAGCTTAGGACTACGGTATGGCTACACCTTC.

This clone is medium-sized in the sample. The chain recombines TRBV27 with TRBJ2-5, with 8 nucleotides matching TRBD1. CDR3 length equals 14 residues. V lost 4 bases to trimming and J lost 5 bases; unmatched junction nucleotides: 6. Germline V gives CDR1 MNHEY, CDR2 SMNVEV (reference sequence). CDR3 protein: CASSSRTGRETQYF. The CDR3 nucleotides are TGTGCCAGCAGTTCCCGGACAGGGCGGGAGACCCAGTACTTC.

The gene calls are TRBV5-8 and TRBJ1-5; the D gene is possibly TRBD1 (5 bases). Trimming shortened V by 5 bases and J by 0 bases, and 9 bases separated the two germline ends. Per germline, CDR1 SGHTS and CDR2 YDEGEE. The CDR3 consists of 14 residues. The CDR3, as DNA: TGTGCCAGCAGAACCAGGGCTAGCAATCAGCCCCAGCATTTT. It translates to CASRTRASNQPQHF. Using reference TRBV5-8 and TRBJ1-5 for the parts outside the CDR3, the full variable domain is EAGVTQSPTHLIKTRGQQATLRCSPISGHTSVYWYQQALGLGLQFLLWYDEGEERNRGNFPPRFSGRQFPNYSSELNVNALELEDSALYLCASRTRASNQPQHFGDGTRLSIL.

The chain combines TRBV10-2 with TRBJ2-3, with D possibly being TRBD2 (5 bases). The CDR3 has 16 amino acids. The germline gives CDR1 WSHSY, CDR2 SAAADI. V was pared by 0 bases and J by 3 bases, with 13 bases between. The CDR3 loop is CASSESDYSFTDTQYF. The CDR3 coding sequence is TGCGCCAGCAGTGAGTCAGACTACTCATTTACAGATACGCAGTATTTT.

V and J are TRBV7-2 and TRBJ2-1, with TRBD2 matching over 9 bases. V lost 1 base to trimming and J lost 2 bases; unmatched junction nucleotides: 3. CDR3 length: 16 amino acids. Looked up from germline, CDR1 is SGHTA and CDR2 is FQGNSA. CDR3 protein: CASSLVLAGPYNEQFF. CDR3 nucleotides: TGTGCCAGCAGCTTAGTTCTAGCGGGGCCCTACAATGAGCAGTTCTTC.

The rearrangement uses TRBV2 and TRBJ2-2; 8 nucleotides line up with TRBD1. The junction had 3 bases not matched to a gene; V was cut back by 4 bases and J by 5 bases. CDR1 and CDR2 (germline): SNHLY, FYNNEI. The CDR3 is 14 amino acids. CDR3 in amino acids: CASSVDRGTGELFF. The CDR3 region has the DNA TGTGCCAGCAGTGTCGACAGGGGAACCGGGGAGCTGTTTTTT.

V and J are TRBV10-3 and TRBJ1-1, with D unresolved. CDR1 is ENHRY and CDR2 is SYGVKD in the germline V gene. V lost 1 base and J 4 bases, leaving 10 bases between the germline ends. The CDR3 totals 14 residues. The CDR3 sequence is CAISELIGGTEAFF. CDR3 DNA: TGTGCCATCAGTGAGTTAATAGGCGGCACTGAAGCTTTCTTT.

V gene TRBV3-1 (or the pseudogene TRBV3-2) combines with J gene TRBJ1-3; 9 positions match TRBD1. V gave up 4 bases and J gave up 5 bases; unmatched junction bases: 9. CDR3 length equals 16 residues. Germline CDR1 is LGHDT and CDR2 is YNNKEL (reference sequence). The CDR3 region is CASSLLQGARRNTIYF. The CDR3 DNA follows: TGTGCCAGCAGCCTCTTACAGGGGGCGCGGAGAAACACCATATATTTT.